The present TCR beta chain was sequenced within a study of blood T cell repertoires in COVID-19. Study context: The analysed material was cDNA or gDNA that came from T cells, B-cell-depleted T cells, or PBMCs.

CDR3 length: 13 residues. V lost 1 base, J lost 8 bases, and 11 bases lay in between. Germline V CDR1 and CDR2: MNHEY, SMNVEV (reference sequence). In the authors' methods: Cell counts per sample came from amplifying reference gene primers. Sequencing was performed with immunoSEQ multiplex PCR; in TCRdb, only in-frame clones are kept and a portion is missing. D and trimming were read from the DNA, whereas the V and J calls and clone size are those reported in that table. Of about 280,000 clones in the sample, roughly 90% were seen once. V and J are TRBV27 and TRBJ1-2; D perhaps matches TRBD1 (5 bases). The source material was peripheral blood. This sequence was found in a woman aged 25 to 39 with COVID-19, enrolled during active disease. CDR3 loop: CASSLFRGRGYTF. The DNA of the CDR3 is TGTGCCAGCAGTTTATTTAGGGGTCGGGGCTACACCTTC.